A selection of T cell receptor beta chains follows, all from one sample in a study of T-cell reconstitution after alpha-beta-depleted transplantation in children. From the PCR reads, TCRdb called clonotypes with MiXCR, one entry per CDR3 protein. The sample records about 130,000 distinct CDR3 sequences, about 9.6% being singletons. Source: PBMCs, mostly from graft donor cells, taken 180 days after TCRalphabeta/CD19-depleted stem cell transplant. The receptors were gathered from a girl less than two years old who had a stem cell transplant for combined immunodeficiency, so the T cells may come from the graft donor. Each CDR3 is given with its conserved first and last residue. D genes are given only for firm matches. The size of a clone is reported for some rows only, either as once, few or many, or as a class for expanded clones.

j_call	clone_size	v_call	d_call	cdr3_nt	cdr3_aa
TRBJ1-2	.	TRBV7-7	.	TGTGCTAGCAGCGGAAACCCGGACGGTGGTGGCTACACCTTC	CASSGNPDGGGYTF
TRBJ2-5	.	TRBV20-1	TRBD2	TGCAGTGCTAGGGGACTAGCGGGAGGATGGGAGACCCAGTACTTC	CSARGLAGGWETQYF
TRBJ2-5	many	TRBV9	TRBD1	TGTGCCAGCAGCCCGGACAGGGCCCAAGAGACCCAGTACTTC	CASSPDRAQETQYF
TRBJ2-7	few	TRBV2	.	TGTGCCAGCAGTGGTGGCGGAGGACCCTACGAGCAGTACTTC	CASSGGGGPYEQYF
TRBJ2-4	.	TRBV20-1	.	TGCAGTGCTGGGAGACAGTACCCACTAGCCAAAAACATTCAGTACTTC	CSAGRQYPLAKNIQYF
TRBJ2-7	.	TRBV21-1	.	TGTGCCAGCAGCAAAGGCGGCGGGAGGGCCCCCTACGAGCAGTACTTC	CASSKGGGRAPYEQYF
TRBJ1-2	few	TRBV19	TRBD1	TGTGCCAGTAGTATGGGAGGACAGGGGAGCTATGGCTACACCTTC	CASSMGGQGSYGYTF
TRBJ2-7	many	TRBV20-1	TRBD2	TGCAGTGCATTTAGCGGGAGGGTTTACGAGCAGTACTTC	CSAFSGRVYEQYF
TRBJ2-5	few	TRBV7-7	TRBD2	TGTGCTAGCAGCTTACAACTAGCGGGGAAAGAGACCCAGTACTTC	CASSLQLAGKETQYF
TRBJ2-3	few	TRBV6-2/TRBV6-3	.	TGTGCCAGCAGCCCGGCGGGTACGCAGTATTTT	CASSPAGTQYF
TRBJ2-7	few	TRBV20-1	TRBD1	TGCAGTGCTAGGGGACAGGGTGTATACGAGCAGTACTTC	CSARGQGVYEQYF
TRBJ1-4	many	TRBV20-1	.	TGCAGTGCTAGAGATCAGACAGATAATGAAAAACTGTTTTTT	CSARDQTDNEKLFF
TRBJ2-2	few	TRBV12-3/TRBV12-4	.	TGTGCCAGCAGTCGCGGACTGCCCGGGGAGCTGTTTTTT	CASSRGLPGELFF
TRBJ2-5	many	TRBV4-3	TRBD1	TGCGCCAGCAGCCAAGAGTGGACAGGGTCGCAAGAGACCCAGTACTTC	CASSQEWTGSQETQYF
TRBJ2-2	few	TRBV4-3	TRBD2	TGCGCCAGCAGCCAACGATATAGGCGGGAGACTGGGCCCGGGGAGCTGTTTTTT	CASSQRYRRETGPGELFF
TRBJ2-3	many	TRBV12-3/TRBV12-4	.	TGTGCCAGCAGTTTAGGGGCAGATACGCAGTATTTT	CASSLGADTQYF
TRBJ2-5	few	TRBV7-8	.	TGTGCCAGCAGCTTAAACCTTAGACTAGGGGAAGAGACCCAGTACTTC	CASSLNLRLGEETQYF
TRBJ2-1	.	TRBV6-5	TRBD1	TGTGCCAGCAGTTACTGGGACAGTTGGAGGTATGAGCAGTTCTTC	CASSYWDSWRYEQFF
TRBJ2-4	.	TRBV7-2	.	TGTGCCAGCAGTTTACTCAGAAGCCTAGCCAAAAACATTCAGTACTTC	CASSLLRSLAKNIQYF
TRBJ1-5	few	TRBV5-5	.	TGTGCCAGCAGCTTGGAGGGGGGGTTCGGGAATCAGCCCCAGCATTTT	CASSLEGGFGNQPQHF
TRBJ2-1	.	TRBV20-1	.	TGCAGGGCCCCGGAGGCCCCGGACAATGAGCAGTTCTTC	CRAPEAPDNEQFF
TRBJ2-1	few	TRBV20-1	TRBD1	TGCAGTGCCAGACAGGGGGGACGGGTGGCGTTCTTC	CSARQGGRVAFF
TRBJ1-5	.	TRBV12-3/TRBV12-4	.	TGTGCCAGCAGTTGGTCAGGAGGGGGGGATCAGCCCCAGCATTTT	CASSWSGGGDQPQHF
TRBJ2-1	many	TRBV5-1	.	TGCGCCAGCAGCTTGGAGATCCCCTACAATGAGCAGTTCTTC	CASSLEIPYNEQFF
TRBJ2-2	few	TRBV4-1	TRBD1	TGCGCCAGCACCCACATCCATTTTGCAGGGGGCGTCGGGGAGCTGTTTTTT	CASTHIHFAGGVGELFF
TRBJ2-1	few	TRBV27	.	TGTGCCAGCAGTTTAGGGGGAACCTTCAATGAGCAGTTCTTC	CASSLGGTFNEQFF
TRBJ2-2	.	TRBV20-1	.	TGCAGTGCTAGAGATCTAGGGGGGACCGGGGAGCTGTTTTTT	CSARDLGGTGELFF
TRBJ1-4	.	TRBV7-9	.	TGTGCCAGCAGCTTAGCGGTCGGTCAGGGTCCTGAAAAACTGTTTTTT	CASSLAVGQGPEKLFF
TRBJ1-2	.	TRBV6-5	TRBD1	TGTGCCAGCAGTTACTCGACAGGGGGGGGCTACACCTTC	CASSYSTGGGYTF
TRBJ2-5	.	TRBV3-1	.	TGTGCCAGCAGTTTAGTGTGGACCCCGGGGTCCTTCAAAGAGACCCAGTACTTC	CASSLVWTPGSFKETQYF
TRBJ2-3	.	TRBV18	.	TGTGCCAGCTCACCGCAGATGGGAGGCCGCACGGCTACGCAGTATTTT	CASSPQMGGRTATQYF
TRBJ2-1	many	TRBV20-1	TRBD1	TGCAGTGCTAAGGGGGCCTCGGGATACAATGAGCAGTTCTTC	CSAKGASGYNEQFF
TRBJ2-1	few	TRBV3-1	.	TGTGCCAGCAGCCAAGTAACACAGCAGTTCTTC	CASSQVTQQFF
TRBJ2-1	few	TRBV7-3	TRBD1	TGTGCCAGCAATAAAGACGGGACAGGATACAATGAGCAGTTCTTC	CASNKDGTGYNEQFF
TRBJ1-5	.	TRBV10-3	.	TGTGCCATCAGTGAGACAGACGACGGACAGCCCCAGCATTTT	CAISETDDGQPQHF
TRBJ1-2	few	TRBV15	.	TGTGCCACCAGCAGTTTTCGGCGTTGGAACTATGGCTACACCTTC	CATSSFRRWNYGYTF
TRBJ2-4	few	TRBV20-1	TRBD2	TGCAGTGCTAGAACTAGCGGGGGGGCCCAGGACATTCAGTACTTC	CSARTSGGAQDIQYF
TRBJ2-7	few	TRBV5-6	.	TGTGCCAGCAGCCTTCCTAACAGGGGGGGGGACTACGAGCAGTACTTC	CASSLPNRGGDYEQYF
TRBJ1-1	.	TRBV20-1	.	TGCAGTGCTAGAGAAACAGGGAGGAACACTGAAGCTTTCTTT	CSARETGRNTEAFF
TRBJ1-2	few	TRBV20-1	TRBD1	TGCAGTGCTACTACTGAGGGGGCGTTAGGCTACACCTTC	CSATTEGALGYTF
TRBJ2-6	many	TRBV5-1	.	TGCGCCAGCAGCTACCTCCTCTCTGGGGCCAACGTCCTGACTTTC	CASSYLLSGANVLTF
TRBJ2-5	few	TRBV29-1	TRBD2	TGCAGCGTTTGGGGCGGGGGGATCCTAAACCAGTACTTC	CSVWGGGILNQYF
TRBJ1-1	few	TRBV18	.	TGTGCCAGCTCACGCCTTCTTCAAACCGAAGAAGAAGACATGAACACTGAAGCTTTCTTT	CASSRLLQTEEEDMNTEAFF
TRBJ2-5	few	TRBV2	.	TGTGCCAGCAGTGAATTTCGGGTTGAGACCCAGTACTTC	CASSEFRVETQYF
TRBJ2-5	.	TRBV5-1	TRBD1	TGCGCCAGCAGCCAGGGACAGGTCCAAGAGACCCAGTACTTC	CASSQGQVQETQYF
TRBJ2-1	few	TRBV7-2	TRBD2	TGTGCCAGCAGCCAAGCGGGGGGGAGGTATGAGCAGTTCTTC	CASSQAGGRYEQFF
TRBJ2-5	.	TRBV13	TRBD2	TGTGCCAGCAGCTATACTCCGGGACGGGAGACTAGCGGGAGGAAGTACCAAGAGACCCAGTACTTC	CASSYTPGRETSGRKYQETQYF
TRBJ1-1	few	TRBV6-5	TRBD1	TGTGCCAGCAGTTACTCAGTGGACAGGGGCACTGAAGCTTTCTTT	CASSYSVDRGTEAFF
TRBJ2-3	.	TRBV12-3/TRBV12-4	TRBD1	TGTGCCAGCAGTTTCGGGACAGGAACAAGCACAGATACGCAGTATTTT	CASSFGTGTSTDTQYF
TRBJ1-5	.	TRBV10-3	.	TGTGCCATCAGTGACAGGGGAAAAGGTCAGCCCCAGCATTTT	CAISDRGKGQPQHF
TRBJ2-7	few	TRBV6-2/TRBV6-3	.	TGTGCCAGCAGTTACCCCGGGGCAGGGGACGAGCAGTACTTC	CASSYPGAGDEQYF
TRBJ2-7	many	TRBV10-3	.	TGTGCCATCAGTGAGTTGCACGAGCAGTACTTC	CAISELHEQYF
TRBJ2-1	.	TRBV5-1	TRBD1	TGCGCCAGCGCCCCAATGACAGGGCTGTACAATGAGCAGTTCTTC	CASAPMTGLYNEQFF
TRBJ2-1	.	TRBV7-6	.	TGTGCCAGCAGCCCAGATGAGCGGATCTCCTACAATGAGCAGTTCTTC	CASSPDERISYNEQFF
TRBJ2-1	.	TRBV12-3/TRBV12-4	TRBD1	TGTGCCAGCAGTCCCACAGGGGGCGATTTTGGAAATGAGCAGTTCTTC	CASSPTGGDFGNEQFF